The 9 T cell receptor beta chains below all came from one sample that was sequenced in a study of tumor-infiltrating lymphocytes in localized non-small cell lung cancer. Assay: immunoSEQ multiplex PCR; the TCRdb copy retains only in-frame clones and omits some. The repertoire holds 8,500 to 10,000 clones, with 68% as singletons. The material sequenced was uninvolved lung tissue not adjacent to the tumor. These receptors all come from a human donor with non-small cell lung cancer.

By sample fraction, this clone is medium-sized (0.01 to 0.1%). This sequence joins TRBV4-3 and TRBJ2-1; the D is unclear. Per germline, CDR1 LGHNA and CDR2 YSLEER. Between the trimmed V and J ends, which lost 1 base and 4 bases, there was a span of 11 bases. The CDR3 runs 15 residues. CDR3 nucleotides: TGCGCCAGCAGCCAAGCACCGGATGCATACAATGAGCAGTTCTTC. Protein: CASSQAPDAYNEQFF.

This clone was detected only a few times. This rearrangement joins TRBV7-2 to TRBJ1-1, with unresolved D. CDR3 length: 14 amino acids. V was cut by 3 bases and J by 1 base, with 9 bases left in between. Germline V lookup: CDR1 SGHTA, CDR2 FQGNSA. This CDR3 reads CASSFYGANTEAFF. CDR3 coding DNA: TGTGCCAGCAGCTTCTACGGAGCGAACACTGAAGCTTTCTTT. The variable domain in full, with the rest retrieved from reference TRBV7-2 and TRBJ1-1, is GAGVSQSPSNKVTEKGKDVELRCDPISGHTALYWYRQSLGQGLEFLIYFQGNSAPDKSGLPSDRFSAERTGGSVSTLTIQRTQQEDSAVYLCASSFYGANTEAFFGQGTRLTVV.

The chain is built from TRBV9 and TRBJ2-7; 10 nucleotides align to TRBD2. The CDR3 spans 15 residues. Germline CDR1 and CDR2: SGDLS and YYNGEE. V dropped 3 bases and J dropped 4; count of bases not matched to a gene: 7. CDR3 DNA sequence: TGTGCCAGCAGCGGCGGGACTAGCGAGTCGTACGAGCAGTACTTC. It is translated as CASSGGTSESYEQYF.

The CDR3 here is CASSGTGVVDGYTF. CDR3 DNA sequence: TGTGCCAGCAGTGGAACAGGGGTTGTCGATGGCTACACCTTC. V is TRBV6-6 and J is TRBJ1-2, with 7 bases matching TRBD1. There are 14 residues in the CDR3. Germline loops: CDR1 MNHNY, CDR2 SVGAGI (reference sequence). The junction had 9 bases not matched to a gene; V was cut back by 5 bases and J by 6 bases.

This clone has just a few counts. The CDR3 DNA reads as TGTGCCAGTAGGGCAGGCGGGCGTCAGCCCCAGCATTTT. Translation: CASRAGGRQPQHF. This chain connects TRBV19 to TRBJ1-5; the D is unclear. Trimming cost V 6 bases and J 6 bases, with 12 bases left between them. Germline CDR1 is LNHDA and CDR2 is SQIVND (reference sequence). The CDR3 sequence is 13 residues long.

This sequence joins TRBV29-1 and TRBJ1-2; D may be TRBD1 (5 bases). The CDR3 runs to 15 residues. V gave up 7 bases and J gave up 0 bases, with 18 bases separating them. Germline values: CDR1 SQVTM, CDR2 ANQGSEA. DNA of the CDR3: TGCAGCGCTGGCGGGACGGGACGGGCTAACTATGGCTACACCTTC. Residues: CSAGGTGRANYGYTF. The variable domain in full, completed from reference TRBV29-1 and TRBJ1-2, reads SAVISQKPSRDICQRGTSLTIQCQVDSQVTMMFWYRQQPGQSLTLIATANQGSEATYESGFVIDKFPISRPNLTFSTLTVSNMSPEDSSIYLCSAGGTGRANYGYTFGSGTRLTVV.

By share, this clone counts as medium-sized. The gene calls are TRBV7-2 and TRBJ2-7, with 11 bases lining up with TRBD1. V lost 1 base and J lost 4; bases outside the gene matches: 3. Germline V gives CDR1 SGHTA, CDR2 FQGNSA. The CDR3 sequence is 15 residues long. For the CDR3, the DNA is TGTGCCAGCAGCTTAGGAGGACAGGGGGCGTACGAGCAGTACTTC. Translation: CASSLGGQGAYEQYF.

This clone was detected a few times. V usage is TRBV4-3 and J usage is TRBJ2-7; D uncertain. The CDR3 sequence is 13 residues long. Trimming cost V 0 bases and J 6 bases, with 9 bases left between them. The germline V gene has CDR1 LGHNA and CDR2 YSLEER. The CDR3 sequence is CASSQDLWAEQYF. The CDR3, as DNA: TGCGCCAGCAGCCAAGATCTTTGGGCCGAGCAGTACTTC.

The CDR3, as DNA: TGTGCCAGCAGCCTAAACCCGGGACAGGACAATGAGCAGTTCTTC. It yields the protein CASSLNPGQDNEQFF. V and J are TRBV11-2 and TRBJ2-1, with 8 bases matching TRBD1. V shed 5 bases and J 5 bases; nucleotides not matched to a gene: 8. Germline CDR1 and CDR2: SGHAT and FQNNGV. The CDR3 covers 15 residues.